This T cell receptor (beta chain) was obtained from a study of CXCR3-negative and CXCR3-positive naive CD8 T cells. Regarding the study as a whole: Each naive subset displayed comparably high diversity, whereas memory CD8+ cells displayed much lower diversity. Cryopreserved cells showed partially decreased CXCR3 expression, and most assays used fresh PBMCs.

The germline CDR1 and CDR2 sequences are SEHNR and FQNEAQ (reference sequence). The CDR3 totals 16 residues. With 300,000 cells each, the CD8+ T cell subsets were individually sorted in triplicate. The libraries of TRB cDNA were constructed through 5' RACE using UMI labels. TCRdb reprocessed the 5' RACE reads, with one entry per CDR3 protein and no DNA. The sample holds 50,000 to 55,000 distinct CDR3 sequences. With regard to this clonotype: The target antigen is unknown.

The J gene is TRBJ1-4, the V gene TRBV7-9; TCRdb gives TRBD1 as the D gene, but with no DNA this cannot be confirmed. This receptor was identified in a human donor in good health. Some clones in this sample may be carry-over from other donors' samples. The sample taken for sequencing was naive CXCR3- CD8+ T cells from blood. Specified subset: CD45RO-CCR7+CD27+CD95- naive CD8+ T cells lacking CXCR3 (TNR3-). CDR3 loop: CASSLDRKGQDEKLFF.